Detailed here is one T cell receptor beta chain. Its antigen target is currently unknown. It has no much larger one-base neighbor in the sample; base qualities were not kept. The sample comes from a study of blood T cell repertoires in COVID-19 (TCRdb year 2020). Notes on the research overall: Recovered participants in ImmuneRACE Cohort 3 were defined by two consecutive negative NP/OP PCR tests, clearance by a healthcare professional, or resolution of symptoms. Collaborator samples came from the United States, Italy and Spain and covered acute and convalescent phases of COVID-19. The prospective study material was composed of cDNA or gDNA derived from T cells, B-cell-depleted T cells, or PBMCs. Deeply sampled blood TCRbeta repertoires from subjects exposed to, actively infected with, or recovered from COVID-19 were included in the dataset. The repertoires were made available in a free public database intended to serve as a resource for research on the immune response to SARS-CoV-2. The samples were drawn from the first 160 participants of the ongoing ImmuneRACE study and from 950 to 1,500 subjects provided by 6 global collaborators. A de-identified subject ID, COVID-19 status, age in years and sex were almost always included in the sample metadata. Where available, HLA class I and class II types were obtained from metadata supplied by the sample provider rather than from assay-based typing. General conclusions and limits of the study: How much clinical and demographic metadata was included differed by source and by participant, and the metadata was provided uncurated.

The CDR3 goes from the cysteine to the phenylalanine over 15 residues. Solely the CDR3 DNA is kept, with 45 bases framed from the first base. CDR1 and CDR2 (SGHAT, FQNNGV) derive from the germline V gene. At the junction V is shortened by 5 bases and J by 7 bases, with 15 bases in between. Participants in the prospective study were enrolled through a virtual design, were aged 18 to 89 years, and lived in about two dozen United States geographic areas. In the prospective study, participants were assigned to cohorts based on the clinical history participants reported in a screening survey and a study questionnaire. Mobile phlebotomists in the prospective study collected whole blood, serum and a nasopharyngeal or oropharyngeal swab from every participant. Prospective study participants could optionally give additional blood draws and questionnaires over an approximately 2-month period. Before DNA extraction, prospective study blood samples were shipped either frozen or at room temperature.

TCRbeta CDR3 regions were amplified from genomic DNA using the immunoSEQ Assay, a bias-controlled multiplex PCR. The published analysis was carried out like this. The number of nucleated cells in each sample was estimated from the amplification of reference gene primers within the assay. To quantify the absolute abundance of each unique TCRbeta CDR3 rearrangement, sequence reads were collapsed and filtered. For each sample, productive Simpson clonality was calculated as the square root of Simpson's diversity index over productive rearrangements. Here the immuneACCESS table is served through TCRdb, limited to in-frame sequences with V and J called. Missing clones are a known gap in these copies; in checked studies unresolved V genes cover under half, and the rest lacks a known reason. That table gives V, J and clone size, and the DNA gave D and trimming. The sample table records 150,000 to 200,000 clones; roughly 78% of these occur just once. The top ten hold 15% to 20% of the sample.

This receptor was identified in a woman between 65 and 79 years old in a cohort exposed to, infected with or recovered from COVID-19 (not recorded which). Recombination linked TRBV11-2 to TRBJ1-6; the best D guess is TRBD1, with 6 bases matching. Sample: PBMCs or T cells enriched from blood (not recorded which). The CDR3 protein sequence reads: CASSDLGRGNSPLHF. The nucleotides read TGTGCCAGCAGCGATTTGGGAAGGGGGAATTCACCCCTCCACTTT.